This entry lists 4 T cell receptor beta chains sequenced from one sample in a study of blood T cell repertoires in COVID-19. Generated by immunoSEQ multiplex PCR, the TCRdb table keeps only in-frame clones and is missing some. The table lists 100,000 or so clones, more than 85% of them singletons. Sequenced: peripheral blood. These TCRs come from a man in his thirties or forties in a cohort sampled during active COVID-19.

This chain uses TRBV6-2 or TRBV6-3 with TRBJ1-4; maybe TRBD1 (5 bases). CDR3 size: 14 residues. V lost 2 bases and J 8 bases, leaving 12 bases between the germline ends. Germline V CDR1 and CDR2: MNHEY, SVGEGT. Here the CDR3 DNA reads TGTGCCAGCAGTTACGTGGGGCAAGGAGAAAAACTGTTTTTT. Amino acids: CASSYVGQGEKLFF.

The V gene is TRBV3-1 (or the pseudogene TRBV3-2), the J gene TRBJ1-1, with 7 positions matching TRBD1. Germline CDR1 reads LGHDT; CDR2 reads YNNKEL (reference sequence). CDR3 length equals 16 residues. V lost 6 bases and J lost 1; bases outside the gene matches: 11. CDR3 region: CASSPTGSGRNTEAFF. DNA for the CDR3: TGTGCCAGCAGTCCGACAGGGTCAGGAAGGAACACTGAAGCTTTCTTT.

J is TRBJ2-5 and V is TRBV7-9, with D perhaps matching TRBD2 (5 bases). Germline assignment: CDR1 SEHNR and CDR2 FQNEAQ (reference sequence). The CDR3 length is 14 residues. Trimming left V 3 bases short and J 3 bases short, with 11 bases between. In nucleotides, the CDR3 is TGTGCCAGCAGCTTTTCAGCTAGCAAAGAGACCCAGTACTTC. It codes for CASSFSASKETQYF.

V usage is TRBV29-1 and J usage is TRBJ2-3; TRBD1 agrees at 7 bases. J gave up 5 bases and V 1 base, and 3 bases lay outside the gene matches. CDR3 size: 13 residues. Germline V gene data show CDR1 as SQVTM and CDR2 as ANQGSEA. The CDR3 here is CSVEGPGGDTQYF. The CDR3 nucleotides read TGCAGCGTTGAAGGACCAGGGGGAGATACGCAGTATTTT.